These T cell receptor beta chains were read from a single sample in a study of CD4 T cells in relation to SARS-CoV-2 and coronaviruses. Which antigens these TCRs recognize remains unknown. The method was immunoSEQ multiplex PCR; TCRdb's version includes in-frame clones alone and lacks a portion of them. Counted here are 15,000 to 17,000 clones, 76% occurring once; the ten biggest clones make up roughly 24%. Sequencing was done on a sample of CD4+ T cells from PBMCs, cultured in vitro. These receptors all stem from a human donor in good health. The conserved cysteine and the conserved F or W are not part of the CDR3 here.

V	J	length	CDR3
TRBV4-1	TRBJ1-4	11	ASSQVNGEKLF
TRBV20-1	TRBJ1-1	12	SASGGGGNTEAF
TRBV19	TRBJ2-1	15	ASSPRRRAGGNNEQF
TRBV3-1/TRBV3-2	TRBJ2-6	17	ASTPLPSGAYSGANVLT
TRBV23-1	TRBJ1-2	21	GHKGQNASPTGGRTPNNYGYT
TRBV3-1/TRBV3-2	TRBJ1-3	13	ASSQVPDPGNTIY
TRBV30	TRBJ1-2	15	AWSKGTGGILNYGYT
TRBV9	TRBJ1-6	10	ASSVPAGALH
TRBV5-1	TRBJ2-1	13	ASSLEVAAHNEQF
TRBV24-1	TRBJ2-3	14	ATSDPGQGGTDTQY
TRBV5-4	TRBJ1-1	12	ASSRDSMNTEAF
TRBV19	TRBJ2-7	11	ASSLNKAYEQY
TRBV28	TRBJ2-5	11	ASRTGQGETQY
TRBV5-1	TRBJ2-1	12	ASAPRTSYNEQF
TRBV12-5	TRBJ2-5	12	ASGRTGVIETQY
TRBV28	TRBJ1-4	9	ASSQGTPLV
TRBV2	TRBJ2-2	13	ASSLAGVFTGELF
TRBV5-8	TRBJ2-1	12	ASSLGEGYNEQF
TRBV10-3	TRBJ1-1	12	AIRSEGSHTEAF
TRBV6-5	TRBJ1-1	11	ASSYGRATEAF
TRBV18	TRBJ1-2	14	ASSPKTGTGSDGYT
TRBV5-5	TRBJ2-3	12	ASSRQGFADTQY
TRBV30	TRBJ1-1	9	AWSPRAGAF
TRBV18	TRBJ1-2	12	ASSTTGSASVKT
TRBV6-1	TRBJ2-6	15	ASSEAVDRVGANVLT
TRBV29-1	TRBJ2-5	11	SVDRGEQETQY
TRBV30	TRBJ1-2	11	AWTPQQDSSYT
TRBV18	TRBJ2-7	13	ASSPAGGQGLEQY
TRBV28	TRBJ2-7	14	ASSGTGYSNYYEQY